This T cell receptor beta chain was profiled in a study of cytomegalovirus exposure and HLA in healthy donors. Study findings and constraints: Earlier results showed most TCR beta V segments being productive about 87% or about 30% of the time.

The V and J ends lost 0 bases and 1 base respectively, with 9 bases between them. CDR1 and CDR2 (germline): LGHNA, YNFKEQ. CDR3 length: 15 residues. The PCR made use of 60 Vbeta and 13 Jbeta primers. Data came from immunoSEQ multiplex PCR; TCRdb stores just in-frame clones and leaves some out. In the table there are 100,000 or so clones, 75% to 90% of which are singletons. Turning to this clone: Its specificity is unknown.

The sequence came from a young man in good health and CMV-seronegative. Sequencing input: PBMCs. This chain connects TRBV4-2 to TRBJ1-2; no firm D call. CDR3 amino acids: CASSQDLRNNYGYTF. The CDR3 bases are TGTGCCAGCAGCCAAGATCTGAGAAATAACTATGGCTACACCTTC.